This entry lists 29 T cell receptor beta chains sequenced from one sample in a study of T cell repertoires in cytomegalovirus infection. TCRdb re-derived calls from the reads in MiXCR, one entry per CDR3 protein. The data hold roughly 140,000 distinct CDR3 sequences, with around 20% observed a single time. Specimen: PBMCs. All receptors derive from a human donor in good health (CMV status not recorded). Some clones in this sample may be carry-over from other donors' samples.

The chain combines TRBV20-1 with TRBJ1-3, with 7 bases that match TRBD1. J lost 4 bases, V lost 8 bases, and 8 bases had no gene match. This CDR3 spans 13 amino acids. CDR1 is DFQATT, CDR2 SNEGSKA, per germline (reference sequence). CDR3 sequence (DNA): TGCAGTACCCGACAGGGAAGCGGAAACACCATATATTTT. It yields the protein CSTRQGSGNTIYF.

The V call is TRBV6-5, the J call TRBJ2-7, with 8 bases identical to TRBD1. The CDR3 consists of 15 residues. The germline CDR1 and CDR2 sequences are MNHEY and SVGAGI. With 4 bases clipped from V and 3 bases from J, the junction kept 8 bases outside the gene matches. In nucleotides, the CDR3 is TGTGCCAGCAGTTTGACAGGGGACCTAAACTACGAGCAGTACTTC. Translated, it gives CASSLTGDLNYEQYF.

V usage is TRBV7-9 and J usage is TRBJ2-7, with 13 bases identical to TRBD2. This CDR3 region has 16 residues. J gave up 4 bases and V 3 bases, and 6 bases lay outside the gene matches. Germline assignment: CDR1 SEHNR and CDR2 FQNEAQ (reference sequence). CDR3 coding DNA: TGTGCCAGCAGCTTCCCCGGGACTAGCGGGGAATACGAGCAGTACTTC. Protein: CASSFPGTSGEYEQYF.

The chain employs TRBV28 and TRBJ2-7, with D possibly being TRBD1 (6 bases). The V and J ends lost 7 bases and 4 bases respectively, with 14 bases between them. Looked up from germline, CDR1 is MDHEN and CDR2 is SYDVKM. The CDR3 length is 13 residues. The CDR3 sequence is CASTPGRGYEQYF. As DNA, the CDR3 is TGTGCCAGCACCCCGGGCAGGGGTTACGAGCAGTACTTC.

This clonotype has a count of ten or more. The rearrangement links TRBV12-3 or TRBV12-4 to TRBJ1-1; D unresolved. The germline V and J ends were trimmed by 2 bases and 6 bases, with 13 bases remaining between them. This CDR3 has 14 residues. The DNA for the CDR3 is TGTGCCAGCAGTTTACGGCCCGGGCAGGCTGAAGCTTTCTTT. This codes for CASSLRPGQAEAFF.

In this sample, this clonotype turned up a few times. The chain combines TRBV29-1 with TRBJ2-2; possibly TRBD1 for D (6 bases). V lost 3 bases to trimming and J lost 4 bases, with 9 bases between them. The CDR3 has 13 amino acids. The germline CDR1 and CDR2 sequences are SQVTM and ANQGSEA. The CDR3 DNA is TGCAGCGTTGATAGGGGGTTCACCGGGGAGCTGTTTTTT. Its translation is CSVDRGFTGELFF.

The genes are TRBV7-9 and TRBJ2-1; possible D gene TRBD2, 5 bases. This CDR3 is 15 amino acids long. V was pared by 5 bases and J by 8 bases, with 19 bases between. CDR1 and CDR2 from the germline V gene are SEHNR and FQNEAQ (reference sequence). The CDR3 protein is CASSHMRERRDEQFF. DNA of the CDR3: TGTGCCAGCAGCCACATGAGAGAGAGGCGGGATGAGCAGTTCTTC.

With regard to this clonotype: This clone may be a read error of a much larger clone one base away. This chain connects TRBV28 to TRBJ1-5; D unresolved. Germline loops: CDR1 MDHEN, CDR2 SYDVKM. CDR3 length: 15 amino acids. Trimming shortened V by 8 bases and J by 3 bases, and 17 bases separated the two germline ends. This CDR3 reads CASGLWKGTNQPQHF. In DNA form, the CDR3 reads TGTGCCAGCGGTCTCTGGAAGGGCACCAATCAGCCCCAGCATTTT.

The chain combines TRBV20-1 with TRBJ2-5, with TRBD2 identical over 15 bases. CDR3 length: 15 residues. Germline V gives CDR1 DFQATT, CDR2 SNEGSKA (reference sequence). The trim removed 5 bases at V and 5 bases at J, leaving 6 bases unmatched. The CDR3 DNA is TGCAGTGCTCCAGGACTAGCGGGAGGGATGGAGACCCAGTACTTC. Its translation is CSAPGLAGGMETQYF.

The chain joins TRBV28 to TRBJ1-5; 10 bases align to TRBD1. Germline loops: CDR1 MDHEN, CDR2 SYDVKM. The CDR3 extends over 16 amino acids. Trimming cost V 1 base and J 4 bases; bases outside gene matches: 4. The CDR3 region has the DNA TGTGCCAGCAGTTTATCCGGGACAGGGGCTAATCAGCCCCAGCATTTT. It is translated as CASSLSGTGANQPQHF.

This clonotype has at least ten counts. The rearrangement links TRBV7-2 to TRBJ1-1; perhaps TRBD1 as D (6 bases). The germline CDR1 and CDR2 sequences are SGHTA and FQGNSA. Deletions cut 5 bases from V and 1 base from J, with 14 bases between. The length of the CDR3 is 15 residues. CDR3 DNA sequence: TGTGCCAGCAGCGTAAACAGGGCAACGAACACTGAAGCTTTCTTT. It specifies CASSVNRATNTEAFF.

This clonotype showed up just a few times. V usage is TRBV5-4 and J usage is TRBJ2-5; 7 nucleotides agree with TRBD1. The CDR3 sequence is 13 residues long. The germline CDR1 and CDR2 sequences are SGHNT and YYREEE (reference sequence). V was clipped by 4 bases and J by 4 bases; unmatched bases: 4. In DNA form, the CDR3 reads TGTGCCAGCAGCGTCAGGGGGAGAGAGACCCAGTACTTC. Protein: CASSVRGRETQYF.

This clonotype came up many times. The chain is built from TRBV7-2 and TRBJ2-2; 10 positions agree with TRBD2. The V gene's germline CDR1 is SGHTA and CDR2 FQGNSA. J was trimmed by 1 base and V by 5 bases; bases with no gene match: 10. The CDR3 is 18 residues long. CDR3 sequence (DNA): TGTGCCAGCAGCCCCAGGCTTTTAGCGGGGGGGAACACCGGGGAGCTGTTTTTT. Protein: CASSPRLLAGGNTGELFF.

By share, this clonotype counts as medium-sized. The CDR3 DNA is TGTGCCAGCAGTCCGTGGGACCGCAACACCGGGGAGCTGTTTTTT. Its protein is CASSPWDRNTGELFF. The chain is built from TRBV28 and TRBJ2-2; perhaps D is TRBD1 or TRBD2 (5 bases each). Trimming cost V 5 bases and J 2 bases, with 12 bases left between them. Germline V gives CDR1 MDHEN, CDR2 SYDVKM. The CDR3 contains 15 residues.

The chain joins TRBV7-2 to TRBJ1-2, with 8 bases that match TRBD1. J was trimmed by 4 bases and V by 0 bases; bases with no gene match: 7. The CDR3 consists of 16 residues. From germline, CDR1 is SGHTA and CDR2 FQGNSA. As DNA, the CDR3 is TGTGCCAGCAGCTTAGCCGGGACAGGACCACTCTATGGCTACACCTTC. Translated: CASSLAGTGPLYGYTF.

This chain links TRBV28 with TRBJ2-2; unclear D gene. CDR3 length equals 14 residues. With 4 bases removed from V and 6 bases from J, the gap between germline ends came to 12 bases. In germline, CDR1 is MDHEN, CDR2 SYDVKM. Here the CDR3 reads CASSSSVISGELFF. DNA for the CDR3: TGTGCCAGCAGTTCATCCGTAATTTCCGGGGAGCTGTTTTTT.

The chain combines TRBV2 with TRBJ2-7, with 7 bases aligning to TRBD1. The CDR3 sequence is 15 residues long. Per the germline V gene, CDR1 is SNHLY and CDR2 is FYNNEI. Trimming at V came to 5 bases and at J to 3 bases, leaving 10 bases not matched to a gene. CDR3 in DNA: TGTGCCAGCAGTAGTTTGGGACAGCGGTACTACGAGCAGTACTTC. The encoded protein is CASSSLGQRYYEQYF.

The rearrangement links TRBV20-1 to TRBJ1-2; TRBD1 might be the D (5 bases). Trimming took 4 bases from V and 5 from J, leaving 11 bases between them. The CDR3 totals 12 residues. Germline assignment: CDR1 DFQATT and CDR2 SNEGSKA (reference sequence). DNA of the CDR3: TGCAGTGCTAAGAGAGGGGAATATGGCTACACCTTC. Amino acids: CSAKRGEYGYTF.

This chain uses TRBV20-1 with TRBJ1-1; D is undetermined. V lost 0 bases, J lost 6 bases, and 14 bases lay in between. Per germline, CDR1 DFQATT and CDR2 SNEGSKA (reference sequence). The CDR3 loop spans 14 amino acids. Here the CDR3 DNA reads TGCAGTGCTAGAGATAGTCCGGGTCGGGCTGAAGCTTTCTTT. Translation gives CSARDSPGRAEAFF.

This clonotype showed up just a few times. This chain joins TRBV20-1 and TRBJ1-2; possibly TRBD1 for D (6 bases). V gave up 3 bases and J gave up 5 bases, with 13 bases separating them. The CDR3 totals 13 residues. The V gene's germline CDR1 is DFQATT and CDR2 SNEGSKA (reference sequence). CDR3 nucleotides: TGCAGTGCTAGGGAGCAACAGGGATATGGCTACACCTTC. Its protein is CSAREQQGYGYTF.

This clonotype showed up just a few times. The chain combines TRBV9 with TRBJ2-7, with D possibly TRBD2 on 6 matching bases. CDR1 and CDR2 from the germline V gene are SGDLS and YYNGEE. The ends were cut back, 0 bases at V and 4 bases at J, with 17 bases in the middle. The CDR3 has 16 residues. For the CDR3, the DNA is TGTGCCAGCAGCGTAGAAGGCGGGACGCTGTCTTACGAGCAGTACTTC. Protein product: CASSVEGGTLSYEQYF.

The V call is TRBV12-3 or TRBV12-4, the J call TRBJ2-2, with D uncertain. The V end lost 3 bases, the J end lost 6 bases, and 8 bases lay between the germline ends. The CDR3 contains 13 residues. CDR3 sequence reads: CASSFISSGELFF. CDR3 bases: TGTGCCAGCAGTTTCATAAGTTCCGGGGAGCTGTTTTTT.

About this clonotype itself: Germline is not matched at one junction end, which may reflect a read error. The chain recombines TRBV4-1 with TRBJ2-1, with D unresolved. Germline CDR1 MGHRA, CDR2 YSYEKL. The CDR3 sequence is 14 residues long. For the CDR3, the DNA is TGCGACAGCAGCCAAGAGAGGACGCACAATGAGCAGTTCTTC. Translation: CDSSQERTHNEQFF.

Ten or more counts support this clonotype. The rearrangement joins TRBV12-3 or TRBV12-4 to TRBJ1-5; D is uncertain. This CDR3 comprises 16 residues. Trimming left V 1 base short and J 4 bases short, with 14 bases between. This CDR3 is CASSLDPSGLNQPQHF. CDR3 DNA sequence: TGTGCCAGCAGTTTAGACCCCTCGGGGTTGAATCAGCCCCAGCATTTT.

The J gene is TRBJ2-4, the V gene TRBV6-1; D is unclear. The CDR3 is 13 amino acids. V was cut by 6 bases and J by 0 bases, with 6 bases left in between. Germline assignment: CDR1 MNHNS and CDR2 SASEGT. The CDR3 DNA sequence: TGTGCCAGCAGACCCCTAGCCAAAAACATTCAGTACTTC. Protein product: CASRPLAKNIQYF.

In its sample, this clonotype was seen many times. The chain couples TRBV6-5 to TRBJ2-1; D assignment may be TRBD1 or TRBD2 (7 bases each). Germline loops: CDR1 MNHEY, CDR2 SVGAGI. The CDR3 spans 15 residues. V was cut by 6 bases and J by 1 base, with 13 bases left in between. The CDR3 sequence is CASRSQGGSYNEQFF. CDR3 sequence (DNA): TGTGCCAGCAGATCCCAGGGGGGGTCCTACAATGAGCAGTTCTTC.

This clonotype was seen ten or more times. The chain uses TRBV28 and TRBJ1-5, with TRBD1 identical over 7 bases. The junction had 6 bases not matched to a gene; V was cut back by 5 bases and J by 5 bases. The CDR3 covers 14 residues. The germline CDR1 and CDR2 sequences are MDHEN and SYDVKM. The CDR3 protein is CASSPPQGHQPQHF. The CDR3 coding sequence is TGTGCCAGCAGTCCCCCACAGGGGCATCAGCCCCAGCATTTT.

This clonotype was observed many times. V and J are TRBV7-2 and TRBJ2-4; 7 bases map to TRBD2. J was trimmed by 5 bases and V by 3 bases; bases with no gene match: 10. The length of the CDR3 is 16 residues. The germline gives CDR1 SGHTA, CDR2 FQGNSA. In DNA, the CDR3 is TGTGCCAGCAGCTTGGTGGGGGGGAGCGGGGAAAACATTCAGTACTTC. Encoded protein: CASSLVGGSGENIQYF.

This clonotype was picked up many times. This chain uses TRBV28 with TRBJ1-6; no reliable D call. The CDR3 spans 13 residues. Trimming shortened V by 2 bases and J by 8 bases, and 7 bases separated the two germline ends. Germline CDR1 reads MDHEN; CDR2 reads SYDVKM. The DNA for the CDR3 is TGTGCCAGCAGTTTAACGGCAGATTCACCCCTCCACTTT. Protein sequence: CASSLTADSPLHF. Complete variable domain (other parts from reference TRBV28 and TRBJ1-6): DVKVTQSSRYLVKRTGEKVFLECVQDMDHENMFWYRQDPGLGLRLIYFSYDVKMKEKGDIPEGYSVSREKKERFSLILESASTNQTSMYLCASSLTADSPLHFGNGTRLTVT.